The 6 T cell receptor beta chains reported below all come from one sample, sequenced in a study of T cells expressing NK-cell markers. TCRdb re-called the 5' RACE reads and catalogs CDR3 proteins one per entry, DNA excluded. Its table records some 440,000 distinct CDR3 sequences. Material: blood T cells: a sorted CD56 or NKG2C T cell subset, CD4+ or CD8+ T cells, or bulk PBMC T cells (not recorded which). These receptors all come from a woman aged 50 to 65 in good health.

The chain has TRBV12-3 or TRBV12-4 and TRBJ2-6; TCRdb outputs TRBD1, but without DNA this stays unchecked. The CDR3 consists of 15 residues. CDR3 region: CASSRRGRGANVLTF.

This chain joins TRBV27 and TRBJ2-5; TCRdb outputs TRBD2, but without DNA this stays unchecked. Germline V gene lookup returns CDR1 MNHEY and CDR2 SMNVEV (reference sequence). The CDR3 sequence is 16 residues long. The CDR3 loop reads CASSAALAGGLETQYF.

The CDR3 here is CASGGWEGTTDTQYF. This sequence joins TRBV7-2 and TRBJ2-3; there is no DNA to check the TCRdb D call of TRBD2. In germline, CDR1 is SGHTA, CDR2 FQGNSA. There are 15 residues in the CDR3.

This rearrangement joins TRBV12-3 or TRBV12-4 to TRBJ1-2; the D call of TRBD1 rests on TCRdb alone, since no DNA is present to check it. The CDR3 consists of 15 residues. The CDR3 spells CASSLGRGLSYGYTF.

The chain combines TRBV19 with TRBJ1-4. There are 14 residues in the CDR3. Germline V gene sequence: CDR1 LNHDA, CDR2 SQIVND (reference sequence). The CDR3: CASSISVANEKLFF.

This CDR3 is CSASKGINQPQHF. The chain combines TRBV20-1 with TRBJ1-5; TCRdb outputs TRBD1, but without DNA this stays unchecked. The CDR3 length is 13 residues. Germline V lookup: CDR1 DFQATT, CDR2 SNEGSKA (reference sequence).